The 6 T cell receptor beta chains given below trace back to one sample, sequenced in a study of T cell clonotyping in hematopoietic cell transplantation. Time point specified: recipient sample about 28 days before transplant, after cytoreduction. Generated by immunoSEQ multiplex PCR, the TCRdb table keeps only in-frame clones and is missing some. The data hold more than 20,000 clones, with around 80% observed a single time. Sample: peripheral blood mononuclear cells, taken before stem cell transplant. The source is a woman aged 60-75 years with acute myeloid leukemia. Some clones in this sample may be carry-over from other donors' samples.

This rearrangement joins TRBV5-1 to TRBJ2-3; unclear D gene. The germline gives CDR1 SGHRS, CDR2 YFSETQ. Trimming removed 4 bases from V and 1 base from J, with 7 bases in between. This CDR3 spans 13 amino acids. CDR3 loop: CASSHPGTDTQYF. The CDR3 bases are TGCGCCAGCAGCCATCCTGGCACAGATACGCAGTATTTT.

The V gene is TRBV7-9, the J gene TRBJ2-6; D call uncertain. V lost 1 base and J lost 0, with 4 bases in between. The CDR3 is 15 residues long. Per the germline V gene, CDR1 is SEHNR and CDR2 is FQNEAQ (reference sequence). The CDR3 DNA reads TGTGCCAGCAGCTTAGGTGACTCTGGGGCCAACGTCCTGACTTTC. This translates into CASSLGDSGANVLTF.

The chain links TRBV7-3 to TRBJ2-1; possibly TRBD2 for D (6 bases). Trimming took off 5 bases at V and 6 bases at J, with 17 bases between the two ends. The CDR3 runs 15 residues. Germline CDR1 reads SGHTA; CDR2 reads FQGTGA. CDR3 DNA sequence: TGTGCCAGCAGCGCGCGGGACCGCTGGGGCAATGAGCAGTTCTTC. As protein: CASSARDRWGNEQFF.

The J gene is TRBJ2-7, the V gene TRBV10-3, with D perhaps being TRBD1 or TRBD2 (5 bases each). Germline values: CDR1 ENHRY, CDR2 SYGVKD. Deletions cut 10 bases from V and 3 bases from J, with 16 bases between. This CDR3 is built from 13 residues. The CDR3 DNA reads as TGTGCCACCAAATCGGGACGGGACTACGAGCAGTACTTC. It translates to CATKSGRDYEQYF.

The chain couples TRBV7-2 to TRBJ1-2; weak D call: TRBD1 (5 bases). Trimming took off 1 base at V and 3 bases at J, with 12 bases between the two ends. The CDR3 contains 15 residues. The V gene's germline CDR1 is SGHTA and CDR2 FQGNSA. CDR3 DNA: TGTGCCAGCAGCTTAGAGTCGGGGGTACACTATGGCTACACCTTC. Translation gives CASSLESGVHYGYTF.

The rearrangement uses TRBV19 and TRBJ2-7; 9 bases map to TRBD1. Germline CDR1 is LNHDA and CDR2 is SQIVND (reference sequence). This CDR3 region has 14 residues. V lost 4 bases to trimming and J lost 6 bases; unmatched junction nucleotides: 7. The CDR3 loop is CASSTQGAMREQYF. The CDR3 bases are TGTGCCAGTAGTACACAGGGGGCGATGCGCGAGCAGTACTTC.